A single sample is the source of the 32 T cell receptor beta chains below, sequenced in a study of cytomegalovirus exposure and HLA in healthy donors. PCR primers comprised 60 Vbeta and 13 Jbeta primers. The repertoire was sequenced with immunoSEQ multiplex PCR; TCRdb's copy has only in-frame clones and lacks some. Seen here are approximately 150,000 clones, 75% to 90% observed once, and the top ten hold 4.1%. Specimen: PBMCs. These receptors came from a man aged 50 to 59 in good health and CMV-seropositive.

J is TRBJ1-2 and V is TRBV6-5; tentatively, D is TRBD1 (5 bases). Looked up from germline, CDR1 is MNHEY and CDR2 is SVGAGI. CDR3 length equals 14 residues. V was pared by 2 bases and J by 4 bases, with 11 bases between. The CDR3 region is CASSYGREIYGYTF. CDR3 in DNA: TGTGCCAGCAGTTACGGCAGGGAAATCTATGGCTACACCTTC.

This chain uses TRBV11-3 with TRBJ2-2, with D maybe TRBD1 (5 bases). With 5 bases removed from V and 5 bases from J, the gap between germline ends came to 12 bases. The germline V gene has CDR1 SGHNT and CDR2 YENEEA. The CDR3 runs to 14 residues. The CDR3 DNA reads as TGTGCCAGCAGCCTTCCCCCAGGGACCGGGGAGCTGTTTTTT. Translating gives CASSLPPGTGELFF.

This rearrangement joins TRBV30 to TRBJ1-2; weak D call: TRBD1 (6 bases). Germline V gives CDR1 GTSNPN, CDR2 SVGIG (reference sequence). Trimming shortened V by 4 bases and J by 2 bases, and 14 bases separated the two germline ends. This CDR3 comprises 14 residues. The chain's CDR3 is CAWNGGAGNYGYTF. CDR3 nucleotide sequence: TGTGCCTGGAACGGGGGGGCAGGAAACTATGGCTACACCTTC.

This chain joins TRBV10-2 and TRBJ1-1; D is unclear. The CDR3 runs 14 residues. V was shortened by 0 bases and J by 8 bases, with 13 bases between the two germline ends. The V gene's germline CDR1 is WSHSY and CDR2 SAAADI. For the CDR3, the DNA is TGCGCCAGCAGTGAGTCCGCCGTGGAGGAAGAAGCTTTCTTT. Amino acid sequence: CASSESAVEEEAFF.

The CDR3 protein is CASSEYRTAFAEQYF. CDR3 coding DNA: TGCGCCAGCAGCGAGTATCGGACTGCTTTCGCCGAGCAGTACTTC. The V call is TRBV5-1, the J call TRBJ2-7, with D tentatively TRBD2 (5 bases). V dropped 4 bases and J dropped 6 bases, with 20 bases sitting between them. The CDR3 covers 15 residues. Looked up from germline, CDR1 is SGHRS and CDR2 is YFSETQ.

Comments on this clone: The junction shows a germline mismatch at one end, possibly a read error. The chain combines TRBV5-5 with TRBJ1-4; D is perhaps TRBD1 (6 bases). CDR3 size: 16 residues. CDR1 and CDR2 (germline): SGHKS, YYEKEE (reference sequence). The CDR3, as DNA: TGTGCTAGCAGCTTGGCACAGGGAGGGGCCCTTGAAAAACTGTTTTTT. Protein sequence: CASSLAQGGALEKLFF.

The V gene is TRBV27, the J gene TRBJ2-1; 9 positions match TRBD2. The CDR3 is made up of 14 amino acids. The germline V gene has CDR1 MNHEY and CDR2 SMNVEV (reference sequence). The ends lost 4 bases at V and 9 bases at J; junction bases unmatched: 7. CDR3 nucleotide sequence: TGTGCCAGCAGTTCATTGGGACTAGCCGGTGAGCAGTTCTTC. Translating gives CASSSLGLAGEQFF.

V is TRBV4-1 and J is TRBJ2-3, with D uncertain. CDR1 is MGHRA, CDR2 YSYEKL, per germline. Trimming took 6 bases from V and 0 from J, leaving 4 bases between them. The length of the CDR3 is 12 residues. The DNA for the CDR3 is TGCGCCAGCAGGGCAAGCACAGATACGCAGTATTTT. Protein product: CASRASTDTQYF.

J is TRBJ2-4 and V is TRBV11-2; 7 bases line up with TRBD2. The junction had 10 bases not matched to a gene; V was cut back by 4 bases and J by 10 bases. Germline CDR1 and CDR2: SGHAT and FQNNGV. The CDR3 covers 14 residues. The CDR3 nucleotides read TGTGCCAGCAGCTCAGGGTTGGGAGGGTCGATTCAGTACTTC. It codes for CASSSGLGGSIQYF.

This clone was seen a few times. The chain joins TRBV7-2 to TRBJ1-2, with D possibly being TRBD1 (6 bases). Germline CDR1 reads SGHTA; CDR2 reads FQGNSA. V was clipped by 5 bases and J by 8 bases, with 21 bases between them. CDR3 size: 15 residues. Here the CDR3 reads CASSPRTVAVYGYTF. The CDR3 bases are TGTGCCAGCAGCCCAAGGACAGTAGCAGTTTACGGCTACACCTTC.

The chain combines TRBV7-3 with TRBJ1-5, with D perhaps TRBD1 (5 bases). Trimming pared 4 bases from V and 3 bases from J, leaving 25 bases between. The CDR3 covers 19 residues. Germline lookup yields CDR1 SGHTA and CDR2 FQGTGA. The CDR3 is CASSYKTAGETGYNQPQHF. The CDR3 nucleotides read TGTGCCAGCAGCTACAAGACAGCGGGGGAAACCGGTTACAATCAGCCCCAGCATTTT.

The J gene is TRBJ2-2, the V gene TRBV30; the match to TRBD1 covers 9 bases. The germline gives CDR1 GTSNPN, CDR2 SVGIG (reference sequence). The length of the CDR3 is 15 residues. V was clipped by 5 bases and J by 4 bases; unmatched bases: 8. This CDR3 is CAWDPGQGLTGELFF. CDR3 bases: TGTGCCTGGGATCCGGGACAGGGACTCACCGGGGAGCTGTTTTTT.

The chain is built from TRBV28 and TRBJ2-7, with D perhaps matching TRBD2 (5 bases). Germline CDR1 is MDHEN and CDR2 is SYDVKM. The V and J ends lost 1 base and 7 bases respectively, with 14 bases between them. There are 14 residues in the CDR3. The DNA for the CDR3 is TGTGCCAGCAGTTTATCCGGGCCCACGGGGGAGCAGTACTTC. It is translated as CASSLSGPTGEQYF.

This clone was seen only a few times. This chain uses TRBV11-2 with TRBJ2-1; a weak D match, TRBD2 (6 bases). V gave up 1 base and J gave up 9 bases, with 13 bases separating them. There are 14 residues in the CDR3. Germline values: CDR1 SGHAT, CDR2 FQNNGV. The DNA of the CDR3 is TGTGCCAGCAGCTTAGGGGGGGATGAGTTTGAGCAGTTCTTC. Its translation is CASSLGGDEFEQFF.

The chain couples TRBV19 to TRBJ1-1; D is perhaps TRBD1 (6 bases). V lost 10 bases and J lost 6, with 12 bases in between. The CDR3 runs to 11 residues. Germline loops: CDR1 LNHDA, CDR2 SQIVND (reference sequence). The CDR3 nucleotides read TGTGCCACCACGACAGGCCCTGAAGCTTTCTTT. This codes for CATTTGPEAFF. Using reference TRBV19 and TRBJ1-1 for the parts outside the CDR3, the full variable domain is DGGITQSPKYLFRKEGQNVTLSCEQNLNHDAMYWYRQDPGQGLRLIYYSQIVNDFQKGDIAEGYSVSREKKESFPLTVTSAQKNPTAFYLCATTTGPEAFFGQGTRLTVV.

The chain employs TRBV5-8 and TRBJ1-4, with a weak D call TRBD1 (6 bases). The CDR3 contains 15 residues. The germline V and J ends were trimmed by 4 bases and 0 bases, with 10 bases remaining between them. Germline V gene sequence: CDR1 SGHTS, CDR2 YDEGEE. CDR3 residues: CASSRGSATNEKLFF. CDR3 bases: TGTGCCAGCAGCAGGGGGAGTGCAACTAATGAAAAACTGTTTTTT.

This clone came up a few times. The CDR3 DNA reads TGTGCCAGCAGCTTTTCTACGGGGATGAACACTGAAGCTTTCTTT. It encodes CASSFSTGMNTEAFF. The V gene is TRBV7-9, the J gene TRBJ1-1; D remains ambiguous. V was cut by 3 bases and J by 0 bases, with 11 bases left in between. CDR3 length: 15 amino acids. The V gene's germline CDR1 is SEHNR and CDR2 FQNEAQ (reference sequence).

V is TRBV19 and J is TRBJ2-3, with 9 bases lining up with TRBD1. CDR3 size: 16 residues. The V gene end was trimmed by 6 bases and the J gene end by 0 bases; junction bases not matched to a gene: 7. CDR1 is LNHDA, CDR2 SQIVND, per germline (reference sequence). CDR3 bases: TGTGCCAGTAGCCAGACAGGGGGAATAAGCACAGATACGCAGTATTTT. It codes for CASSQTGGISTDTQYF.

This clone was counted a few times. Its ends do not fully match the called genes, so a read error is possible. The chain is built from TRBV7-7 and TRBJ2-1, with 7 bases identical to TRBD2. The CDR3 has 14 residues. CDR1 is SSHAT, CDR2 FNYEAQ, per germline (reference sequence). The CDR3 loop is CASSLAGVTGEQFF. In DNA form, the CDR3 reads TGTGCTAGCAGCTTGGCGGGAGTAACGGGTGAGCAGTTCTTC.

V is TRBV5-1 and J is TRBJ2-5; D is possibly TRBD1 (7 bases). The last part of the DNA fits TRBJ2-7 better; the J call may be wrong. Germline CDR1 reads SGHRS; CDR2 reads YFSETQ. This CDR3 comprises 14 residues. Here the CDR3 reads CASSGQGGSYEQYF. CDR3 nucleotide sequence: TGCGCCAGCAGCGGGCAGGGGGGTTCCTACGAGCAGTACTTC.

This sequence joins TRBV6-5 and TRBJ2-7, with D tentatively TRBD2 (5 bases). The V gene lost 7 bases and the J gene lost 0 bases, with 16 bases spanning the gap. The CDR3 spans 15 residues. Germline V CDR1 and CDR2: MNHEY, SVGAGI. The CDR3 protein is CASIQRLGSSYEQYF. The CDR3, as DNA: TGTGCCAGCATTCAGAGGTTGGGGAGCTCCTACGAGCAGTACTTC.

The V and J genes are TRBV10-3 and TRBJ1-4; D ambiguous. The CDR3 is 14 amino acids. V lost 4 bases, J lost 6 bases, and 12 bases lay in between. From germline, CDR1 is ENHRY and CDR2 SYGVKD. CDR3 sequence (DNA): TGTGCCATCAGTGCTACCGGGATCGATGAAAAACTGTTTTTT. This translates into CAISATGIDEKLFF.

The chain joins TRBV10-3 to TRBJ2-7, with TRBD2 matching over 13 bases. From germline, CDR1 is ENHRY and CDR2 SYGVKD. Trimming took 4 bases from V and 6 from J; bases not matched to a gene: 6. The CDR3 extends over 15 amino acids. CDR3 nucleotides: TGTGCCATCAGTGGAGGGACTAGCGGGACCCTCGAGCAGTACTTC. It codes for CAISGGTSGTLEQYF.

Of note for this clone: A read error may account for a junction end that differs from germline. J is TRBJ2-5 and V is TRBV7-7; 7 nucleotides agree with TRBD1. The CDR3 totals 15 residues. From germline, CDR1 is SSHAT and CDR2 FNYEAQ (reference sequence). CDR3 sequence reads: CASSLGDRVQETQYF. The CDR3 nucleotides are TGTGCTAGCAGCTTAGGGGACAGAGTACAAGAGACCCAGTACTTC.

The genes are TRBV10-2 and TRBJ1-1; D is perhaps TRBD1 (6 bases). The CDR3 has 14 residues. The ends were cut back, 6 bases at V and 2 bases at J, with 13 bases in the middle. In germline, CDR1 is WSHSY, CDR2 SAAADI. CDR3: CASRMDSGNTEAFF. The CDR3 region has the DNA TGCGCCAGCAGAATGGACAGCGGTAACACTGAAGCTTTCTTT.

With respect to this clone: A junction end diverges from the germline sequence, so it may reflect a read error. The V gene is TRBV7-9, the J gene TRBJ1-3; unclear D gene. Looked up from germline, CDR1 is SEHNR and CDR2 is FQNEAQ (reference sequence). There are 17 residues in the CDR3. This CDR3 reads CSSSLDGMLATGNTIYF. CDR3 sequence (DNA): TGTTCCAGCAGCTTAGACGGCATGCTAGCTACTGGAAACACCATATATTTT.

The V and J genes are TRBV27 and TRBJ2-2, with D maybe TRBD1 (6 bases). Between the trimmed V and J ends, which lost 8 bases and 4 bases, there was a span of 11 bases. The CDR3 runs to 13 residues. CDR1 and CDR2 from the germline V gene are MNHEY and SMNVEV (reference sequence). The CDR3 loop reads CASGYRVTGELFF. The CDR3 bases are TGTGCCAGCGGATACAGGGTCACCGGGGAGCTGTTTTTT.

CDR3 sequence (DNA): TGTGCCTGGAGTTATGGCGGGAGTGCGCCAGATACGCAGTATTTT. Translating it yields CAWSYGGSAPDTQYF. The chain links TRBV30 to TRBJ2-3; 7 bases match TRBD2. Germline CDR1 and CDR2: GTSNPN and SVGIG (reference sequence). V lost 2 bases, J lost 4 bases, and 9 bases stayed unmatched. The CDR3 contains 15 residues.

The V call is TRBV7-3, the J call TRBJ2-1; 10 bases are shared with TRBD2. In germline, CDR1 is SGHTA, CDR2 FQGTGA. With 5 bases clipped from V and 6 bases from J, the junction kept 7 bases outside the gene matches. The CDR3 runs to 15 residues. The CDR3 sequence is CASSPQLAGSNEQFF. DNA for the CDR3: TGTGCCAGCAGCCCCCAACTAGCGGGGAGCAATGAGCAGTTCTTC.

The chain carries TRBV4-1 and TRBJ2-7, with 8 bases lining up with TRBD2. Per the germline V gene, CDR1 is MGHRA and CDR2 is YSYEKL. The trim removed 0 bases at V and 5 bases at J, leaving 6 bases unmatched. This CDR3 is built from 15 residues. The DNA of the CDR3 is TGCGCCAGCAGCCAAGACCCGGGAGGGCCAGACGAGCAGTACTTC. Translated: CASSQDPGGPDEQYF.

This chain links TRBV6-6 with TRBJ1-4, with D hard to call. Germline CDR1 MNHNY, CDR2 SVGAGI (reference sequence). Trimming took off 5 bases at V and 1 base at J, with 11 bases between the two ends. This CDR3 is built from 15 residues. CDR3 DNA sequence: TGTGCCAGCAGTCCCTCGGGTGGAACTAATGAAAAACTGTTTTTT. It is translated as CASSPSGGTNEKLFF.

This chain links TRBV2 with TRBJ1-1; 7 bases align to TRBD1. CDR1 SNHLY and CDR2 FYNNEI come from the germline V gene. The CDR3 is made up of 15 amino acids. The J segment lost 3 bases and the V segment lost 3 bases, leaving 7 bases of the junction unmatched. The CDR3 protein is CASSDISRGDTEAFF. The CDR3 DNA reads TGTGCCAGCAGTGATATCTCCAGGGGGGACACTGAAGCTTTCTTT.